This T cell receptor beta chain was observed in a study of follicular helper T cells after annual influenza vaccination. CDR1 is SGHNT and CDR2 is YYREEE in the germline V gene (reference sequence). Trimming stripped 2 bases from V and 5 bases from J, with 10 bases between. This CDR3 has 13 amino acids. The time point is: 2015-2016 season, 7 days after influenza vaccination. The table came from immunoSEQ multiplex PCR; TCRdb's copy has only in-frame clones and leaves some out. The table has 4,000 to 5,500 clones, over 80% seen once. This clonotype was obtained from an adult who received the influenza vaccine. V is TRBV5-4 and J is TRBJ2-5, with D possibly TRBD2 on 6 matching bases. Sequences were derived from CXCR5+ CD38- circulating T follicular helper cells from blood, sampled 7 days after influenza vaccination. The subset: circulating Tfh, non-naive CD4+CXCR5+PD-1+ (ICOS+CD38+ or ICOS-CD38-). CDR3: CASSFGGWETQYF. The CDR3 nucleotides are TGTGCCAGCAGCTTCGGGGGTTGGGAGACCCAGTACTTC.